Below, 17 T cell receptor beta chains from the same sample are listed, as sequenced in a study of shared clonotypes between healthy human individuals. Assay: immunoSEQ multiplex PCR; the TCRdb copy retains only in-frame clones and omits some. The table has approximately 510,000 clones, approximately 79% seen once. The sequenced material came from PBMCs. These receptors all stem from a woman aged 35 to 49 in good health. Some clones in this sample may be carry-over from other donors' samples.

This rearrangement joins TRBV10-1 to TRBJ2-7; perhaps D is TRBD1 or TRBD2 (5 bases each). The CDR3 sequence is 14 residues long. Per the germline V gene, CDR1 is WNHNN and CDR2 is SYGVQD (reference sequence). V was shortened by 0 bases and J by 2 bases, with 8 bases between the two germline ends. The CDR3 sequence is CASSESGATYEQYF. The CDR3 nucleotides are TGCGCCAGCAGTGAGTCCGGGGCGACCTACGAGCAGTACTTC.

The V and J genes are TRBV2 and TRBJ1-5; a possible D gene is TRBD1 (6 bases). This CDR3 is 13 amino acids long. The germline V gene encodes CDR1 SNHLY and CDR2 FYNNEI. Trimming left V 7 bases short and J 7 bases short, with 14 bases between. In DNA form, the CDR3 reads TGTGCCAGCAACCAGGGAACAGGGCAGCCCCAGCATTTT. It yields the protein CASNQGTGQPQHF.

J is TRBJ2-3 and V is TRBV6-6; TRBD1 matches at 9 bases. The V gene end was trimmed by 6 bases and the J gene end by 4 bases; junction bases not matched to a gene: 8. The CDR3 spans 15 residues. Germline loops: CDR1 MNHNY, CDR2 SVGAGI (reference sequence). The CDR3 bases are TGTGCCAGCAGCCCCGGGACAGGGTGGGCAGATACGCAGTATTTT. This sequence encodes CASSPGTGWADTQYF.

The chain combines TRBV11-2 with TRBJ1-3; 12 bases map to TRBD1. CDR1 SGHAT and CDR2 FQNNGV come from the germline V gene. V lost 4 bases to trimming and J lost 4 bases; unmatched junction nucleotides: 8. This CDR3 contains 17 residues. CDR3 sequence reads: CASSSAGTGGRGNTIYF. For the CDR3, the DNA is TGTGCCAGCAGCTCGGCCGGGACAGGGGGCCGGGGAAACACCATATATTTT.

The V gene is TRBV19, the J gene TRBJ2-7; D is perhaps TRBD2 (5 bases). This CDR3 is built from 15 residues. Deletions cut 3 bases from V and 0 bases from J, with 12 bases between. Germline-derived CDR1 and CDR2 are LNHDA and SQIVND (reference sequence). The CDR3 region has the DNA TGTGCCAGTAGTATCGGACTGGGAAACTCCTACGAGCAGTACTTC. Translation: CASSIGLGNSYEQYF.

The chain combines TRBV30 with TRBJ2-7; 8 nucleotides line up with TRBD2. This CDR3 is 17 amino acids long. In germline, CDR1 is GTSNPN, CDR2 SVGIG (reference sequence). V dropped 0 bases and J dropped 1; count of bases not matched to a gene: 11. CDR3 coding DNA: TGTGCCTGGAGTGTAGGTGTTACTAGCGGAGTGTCCTACGAGCAGTACTTC. It yields the protein CAWSVGVTSGVSYEQYF. Together with reference TRBV30 and TRBJ2-7, the CDR3 gives the full variable domain: SQTIHQWPATLVQPVGSPLSLECTVEGTSNPNLYWYRQAAGRGLQLLFYSVGIGQISSEVPQNLSASRPQDRQFILSSKKLLLSDSGFYLCAWSVGVTSGVSYEQYFGPGTRLTVT.

The genes are TRBV30 and TRBJ2-1; 8 nucleotides align to TRBD1. The germline V gene encodes CDR1 GTSNPN and CDR2 SVGIG (reference sequence). This CDR3 region has 14 residues. Trimming removed 4 bases from V and 3 bases from J; junction bases left unmatched: 5. CDR3 amino acids: CAWTQQGGYNEQFF. CDR3 nucleotide sequence: TGTGCCTGGACCCAACAGGGGGGCTACAATGAGCAGTTCTTC.

This clone was counted only a few times. Other DNA sequences in this sample translate to the same CDR3. This chain joins TRBV15 and TRBJ2-1; D unclear. Germline V gives CDR1 LNHNV, CDR2 YYDKDF (reference sequence). V lost 0 bases and J lost 7, with 7 bases in between. There are 13 residues in the CDR3. The DNA of the CDR3 is TGTGCCACCAGCAGAGATCATGGAAATGAGCAGTTCTTC. Amino acids: CATSRDHGNEQFF.

The V and J genes are TRBV29-1 and TRBJ2-1; D remains unclear. With 0 bases removed from V and 8 bases from J, the gap between germline ends came to 8 bases. This CDR3 region has 12 residues. Germline V gives CDR1 SQVTM, CDR2 ANQGSEA. The CDR3 region has the DNA TGCAGCGTTGAAGATCAAGCCGATGAGCAGTTCTTC. Translated: CSVEDQADEQFF.

Only one count was recorded for this clone. The V gene is TRBV16, the J gene TRBJ2-7; either TRBD1 or TRBD2 may fit D (5 bases each). V lost 0 bases and J 6 bases, leaving 9 bases between the germline ends. The CDR3 consists of 13 residues. Per the germline V gene, CDR1 is KGHSY and CDR2 is FQNENV. CDR3 in amino acids: CASSQSSGLEQYF. DNA for the CDR3: TGTGCCAGCAGCCAATCGTCGGGGCTCGAGCAGTACTTC.

The V call is TRBV7-5, the J call TRBJ2-7; the table assigns TRBD2, which was not confirmed against the DNA. TRBV7-5 is given as a pseudogene. This CDR3 is 16 amino acids long. This CDR3 is CARSPPPGLAGYEQYF. Written as DNA, the CDR3 is TGTGCCAGAAGTCCTCCCCCCGGACTAGCGGGTTACGAGCAGTACTTC.

The V gene is TRBV30, the J gene TRBJ2-7, with 7 bases fitting TRBD1. CDR3 length: 12 residues. The V and J ends lost 5 bases and 6 bases, in that order; junction bases with no gene match: 7. Germline CDR1 is GTSNPN and CDR2 is SVGIG (reference sequence). The CDR3 sequence: CAWDNRGSEQYF. Here the CDR3 DNA reads TGTGCCTGGGATAACAGGGGATCCGAGCAGTACTTC. The full variable domain, its missing parts supplied by reference TRBV30 and TRBJ2-7, is SQTIHQWPATLVQPVGSPLSLECTVEGTSNPNLYWYRQAAGRGLQLLFYSVGIGQISSEVPQNLSASRPQDRQFILSSKKLLLSDSGFYLCAWDNRGSEQYFGPGTRLTVT.

The chain employs TRBV10-3 and TRBJ2-5, with D hard to call. V lost 0 bases to trimming and J lost 5 bases, with 10 bases between them. The CDR3 is 14 amino acids. The germline V gene encodes CDR1 ENHRY and CDR2 SYGVKD. The CDR3 loop reads CAISESAGGETQYF. The DNA for the CDR3 is TGTGCCATCAGTGAGTCGGCAGGTGGGGAGACCCAGTACTTC.

The V and J genes are TRBV10-3 and TRBJ1-5, with TRBD1 matching 9 bases. The CDR3 spans 18 residues. CDR1 and CDR2 from the germline V gene are ENHRY and SYGVKD. The V gene end was trimmed by 0 bases and the J gene end by 0 bases; junction bases not matched to a gene: 6. The CDR3 DNA is TGTGCCATCAGTGAGTCGGCGGACAGGGGAATTAGCAATCAGCCCCAGCATTTT. Encoded protein: CAISESADRGISNQPQHF.

This clone was seen a few times. The chain links TRBV7-9 to TRBJ1-6; D not resolved. V gave up 2 bases and J gave up 7 bases, with 24 bases separating them. Looked up from germline, CDR1 is SEHNR and CDR2 is FQNEAQ (reference sequence). CDR3 length: 19 residues. This CDR3 reads CASSLIGGNAEYSNSPLHF. For the CDR3, the DNA is TGTGCCAGCAGCTTAATAGGAGGGAATGCGGAGTATTCGAATTCACCCCTCCACTTT. The complete variable domain, with remaining parts taken from reference TRBV7-9 and TRBJ1-6, reads DTGVSQNPRHKITKRGQNVTFRCDPISEHNRLYWYRQTLGQGPEFLTYFQNEAQLEKSRLLSDRFSAERPKGSFSTLEIQRTEQGDSAMYLCASSLIGGNAEYSNSPLHFGNGTRLTVT.

The chain couples TRBV7-3 to TRBJ2-1; 8 bases agree with TRBD2. Germline V lookup: CDR1 SGHTA, CDR2 FQGTGA. This CDR3 is 15 amino acids long. After removal of 5 bases from V and 4 bases from J, the junction contained 7 bases not matched to a gene. CDR3 amino acids: CASSPGGAAYNEQFF. As DNA, the CDR3 is TGTGCCAGCAGCCCGGGAGGGGCGGCGTACAATGAGCAGTTCTTC. The full variable domain, completed using reference TRBV7-3 and TRBJ2-1, is GAGVSQTPSNKVTEKGKYVELRCDPISGHTALYWYRQSLGQGPEFLIYFQGTGAADDSGLPNDRFFAVRPEGSVSTLKIQRTERGDSAVYLCASSPGGAAYNEQFFGPGTRLTVL.

The chain links TRBV11-1 to TRBJ2-1; D gene unclear. This CDR3 is built from 14 residues. V lost 2 bases and J lost 9, with 14 bases in between. The V gene's germline CDR1 is SGHAT and CDR2 FQDESV (reference sequence). In DNA form, the CDR3 reads TGTGCCAGCAGCTTAATCCGGGTGGGTAGTGAGCAGTTCTTC. Translating it yields CASSLIRVGSEQFF.